Listed below are T cell receptor beta chains from one sample, sequenced in a study of blood T cell repertoires in COVID-19. TCRdb's copy holds only in-frame clones and misses some; the assay was immunoSEQ multiplex PCR. The data contain 150,000 to 200,000 clones, just under 95% of them singletons. The sample consisted of peripheral blood. These receptors were taken from a woman in her 50s with acute or convalescent COVID-19. The CDR3 runs from the conserved cysteine through the conserved F or W. D genes are given only for firm matches. A clone size is listed for some rows: how often the clone was seen (once, few, many), or a class if it is expanded.

D gene	J gene	clone size	V gene	CDR3 length	CDR3 protein	CDR3 DNA
-	TRBJ1-1	-	TRBV7-9	13	CASSSQGFAEAFF	TGTGCCAGCAGCTCGCAGGGGTTCGCTGAAGCTTTCTTT
-	TRBJ2-7	-	TRBV12-5	13	CASGLTGPYEQYF	TGTGCTAGTGGTTTGACAGGTCCCTACGAGCAGTACTTC
-	TRBJ1-3	-	TRBV2	16	CASSEPTGVSGNTIYF	TGTGCCAGCAGTGAGCCGACGGGGGTCTCTGGAAACACCATATATTTT
TRBD1	TRBJ1-2	-	TRBV3-1/TRBV3-2	12	CASSEQGAGYTF	TGTGCCAGCAGCGAACAGGGGGCGGGCTACACCTTC
-	TRBJ2-7	-	TRBV5-6	15	CASSLQQGWAYEQYF	TGTGCCAGCAGCTTACAACAGGGTTGGGCCTACGAGCAGTACTTC
-	TRBJ2-1	-	TRBV10-3	15	CAITPTEELYNEQFF	TGTGCCATCACCCCAACGGAGGAACTTTACAATGAGCAGTTCTTC
-	TRBJ2-1	-	TRBV27	15	CAIRRGLSSYNEQFF	TGTGCCATCCGGAGGGGGCTTAGCTCCTACAATGAGCAGTTCTTC
-	TRBJ2-2	once	TRBV5-1	14	CASAQTGDTGELFF	TGCGCCAGCGCCCAAACAGGCGACACCGGGGAGCTGTTTTTT
TRBD1	TRBJ1-1	once	TRBV25-1	15	CASSVSQGLGTEAFF	TGTGCCAGCAGTGTCTCACAGGGGTTGGGGACTGAAGCTTTCTTT
-	TRBJ1-2	few	TRBV28	14	CASSPPGRDYGYTF	TGTGCCAGCAGTCCCCCGGGCAGGGACTATGGCTACACCTTC
TRBD2	TRBJ2-3	-	TRBV5-4	17	CASSSTGGVSWTDTQYF	TGTGCCAGCAGCTCAACGGGGGGGGTTAGTTGGACAGATACGCAGTATTTT
-	TRBJ2-3	-	TRBV15	15	CATSRETGNQDTQYF	TGTGCCACCAGCAGAGAAACAGGGAACCAAGATACGCAGTATTTT
TRBD2	TRBJ2-2	-	TRBV28	15	CASSQLAGGPGELFF	TGTGCCAGCAGCCAACTAGCGGGAGGCCCCGGGGAGCTGTTTTTT
-	TRBJ2-7	-	TRBV10-3	12	CAISEGANEQYF	TGTGCCATCAGTGAGGGGGCCAACGAGCAGTACTTC
TRBD1	TRBJ1-6	-	TRBV30	18	CAWSFPSGGSSYNSPLHF	TGTGCCTGGAGCTTCCCTTCAGGGGGGAGCTCCTATAATTCACCCCTCCACTTT
TRBD1	TRBJ1-5	once	TRBV24-1	17	CATTPSGTGVSNQPQHF	TGTGCCACCACACCTTCCGGGACAGGGGTCAGCAATCAGCCCCAGCATTTT
TRBD1	TRBJ2-7	-	TRBV7-9	14	CASRPTGTSYEQYF	TGTGCCAGCAGACCGACAGGGACCTCCTACGAGCAGTACTTC
-	TRBJ2-2	-	TRBV6-5	14	CASSYSPRGGELFF	TGTGCCAGCAGTTACTCGCCCCGGGGCGGGGAGCTGTTTTTT
-	TRBJ2-2	-	TRBV24-1	17	CATSDGYRVGNTGELFF	TGTGCCACCAGTGATGGTTACAGGGTTGGGAACACCGGGGAGCTGTTTTTT
TRBD1	TRBJ2-5	-	TRBV11-1	14	CASSSRTGQETQYF	TGTGCCAGCAGCTCGAGGACAGGGCAGGAGACCCAGTACTTC
-	TRBJ2-5	-	TRBV30	14	CAWSVMAGAETQYF	TGTGCCTGGAGTGTAATGGCAGGGGCCGAGACCCAGTACTTC
TRBD1	TRBJ1-4	-	TRBV15	15	CATSRDQGAEGKLFF	TGTGCCACCAGCAGAGACCAGGGGGCAGAAGGAAAACTGTTTTTT
TRBD2	TRBJ2-1	once	TRBV6-4	14	CASSGGLAGDEQFF	TGTGCCAGCAGTGGCGGACTAGCGGGTGATGAGCAGTTCTTC
-	TRBJ2-2	-	TRBV9	16	CASNPSGGPPTGELFF	TGTGCCAGCAACCCATCGGGGGGCCCCCCCACCGGGGAGCTGTTTTTT
TRBD2	TRBJ2-1	-	TRBV7-8	16	CASSLRRLAGVNEQFF	TGTGCCAGCAGCTTACGTCGGCTAGCGGGAGTGAATGAGCAGTTCTTC
TRBD1	TRBJ1-6	once	TRBV19	16	CASSIGVGTGNSPLHF	TGTGCCAGTAGTATAGGAGTCGGGACAGGGAATTCACCCCTCCACTTT
TRBD2	TRBJ2-2	once	TRBV7-3	16	CASSLRQREFSGELFF	TGTGCCAGCAGCTTAAGGCAGCGGGAGTTTTCCGGGGAGCTGTTTTTT
-	TRBJ1-4	-	TRBV4-2	15	CASSQDGAGDEKLFF	TGTGCCAGCAGCCAAGATGGGGCAGGGGATGAAAAACTGTTTTTT
TRBD1	TRBJ2-7	-	TRBV5-8	14	CASSYRDRLYEQYF	TGTGCCAGCAGCTACCGGGACAGGCTTTACGAGCAGTACTTC
-	TRBJ2-1	-	TRBV2	14	CASSEGQAYNEQFF	TGTGCCAGCAGTGAGGGGCAGGCTTACAATGAGCAGTTCTTC